Listed here are 9 T cell receptor beta chains from one sample, sequenced in a study of shared clonotypes between healthy human individuals. CD45RO-negative CD8 cells positively selected for CCR7 made up the naive population, which excluded terminally differentiated effector memory CD45RA+ cells. Data came from immunoSEQ multiplex PCR; TCRdb stores just in-frame clones and leaves some out. The repertoire has roughly 2.1 million clones, about 93% of them found once; the top ten carry more than 1.5%. Sequenced: naive CD8+ T cells from PBMCs. The receptors were sampled from a man between 18 and 35 years old in good health. Some clones in this sample may be carry-over from other donors' samples.

The chain joins TRBV29-1 to TRBJ2-7; D may be TRBD1 (7 bases). Germline V gives CDR1 SQVTM, CDR2 ANQGSEA. V was trimmed by 3 bases and J by 5 bases, leaving 17 bases between them. The CDR3 spans 14 residues. DNA for the CDR3: TGCAGCGTTGATGGGAGGACAGGTGGCAACGAGCAGTACTTC. This translates into CSVDGRTGGNEQYF.

The chain joins TRBV13 to TRBJ2-1, with D possibly being TRBD2 (7 bases). Germline values: CDR1 PRHDT, CDR2 FYEKMQ (reference sequence). This CDR3 has 16 residues. Trimming took 5 bases from V and 2 from J, leaving 16 bases between them. The CDR3 loop reads CASSKGGGVTYNEQFF. The CDR3 DNA sequence: TGTGCCAGCAGCAAGGGAGGGGGAGTCACCTACAATGAGCAGTTCTTC. Drawing the rest from reference TRBV13 and TRBJ2-1, the complete variable domain is AAGVIQSPRHLIKEKRETATLKCYPIPRHDTVYWYQQGPGQDPQFLISFYEKMQSDKGSIPDRFSAQQFSDYHSELNMSSLELGDSALYFCASSKGGGVTYNEQFFGPGTRLTVL.

This clone is a singleton in its sample. Other DNA sequences within the sample encode an identical CDR3. The chain recombines TRBV4-1 with TRBJ2-7; D is possibly TRBD1 (6 bases). This CDR3 is built from 14 residues. V lost 1 base and J 1 base, leaving 8 bases between the germline ends. CDR1 and CDR2 (germline): MGHRA, YSYEKL. DNA of the CDR3: TGCGCCAGCAGCCAAGTGGACAGATCCTACGAGCAGTACTTC. It specifies CASSQVDRSYEQYF.

The genes are TRBV10-2 and TRBJ2-3; 10 bases fit TRBD2. V was pared by 5 bases and J by 4 bases, with 9 bases of the junction left unmatched. There are 16 residues in the CDR3. Germline V CDR1 and CDR2: WSHSY, SAAADI. The chain's CDR3 is CASSPRLAGASDTQYF. In DNA, the CDR3 is TGCGCCAGCAGTCCCCGGCTAGCGGGAGCCTCAGATACGCAGTATTTT.

The chain carries TRBV5-6 and TRBJ2-5; 10 nucleotides agree with TRBD1. After removal of 3 bases from V and 5 bases from J, the junction contained 4 bases not matched to a gene. Germline CDR1 is SGHDT and CDR2 is YYEEEE. The CDR3 is made up of 14 amino acids. CDR3 in DNA: TGTGCCAGCAGCTGGGGACAGGGGCCGGAGACCCAGTACTTC. Translation: CASSWGQGPETQYF.

The chain joins TRBV10-3 to TRBJ2-3, with D perhaps matching TRBD1 (7 bases). The CDR3 is made up of 17 amino acids. Germline V CDR1 and CDR2: ENHRY, SYGVKD. Deletions cut 4 bases from V and 3 bases from J, with 20 bases between. The CDR3 here is CAISALTGDGGTDTQYF. CDR3 nucleotide sequence: TGTGCCATCAGTGCCCTCACAGGGGATGGAGGGACAGATACGCAGTATTTT.

The sample holds one count of this clone. The chain joins TRBV28 to TRBJ2-3; 8 nucleotides line up with TRBD1. V lost 5 bases, J lost 2 bases, and 9 bases stayed unmatched. This CDR3 spans 16 amino acids. Germline V CDR1 and CDR2: MDHEN, SYDVKM. DNA of the CDR3: TGTGCCAGCAGTCTTATAGGACAGGGAGACACAGATACGCAGTATTTT. It yields the protein CASSLIGQGDTDTQYF.

The gene calls are TRBV7-9 and TRBJ2-7; 12 bases agree with TRBD1. The CDR3 is 15 amino acids. The germline CDR1 and CDR2 sequences are SEHNR and FQNEAQ (reference sequence). V gave up 4 bases and J gave up 6 bases; unmatched junction bases: 7. This CDR3 reads CASSSAGTGGIEQYF. CDR3 DNA: TGTGCCAGCAGCTCAGCTGGGACAGGGGGCATCGAGCAGTACTTC.

The CDR3: CASSLLAEGADTQYF. In DNA form, the CDR3 reads TGTGCCAGCAGCTTATTAGCTGAGGGGGCAGATACGCAGTATTTT. This chain connects TRBV7-3 to TRBJ2-3; D possibly corresponds to TRBD1 (6 bases). The V end was cut by 2 bases, the J end by 4 bases, with 13 bases between. Germline V gene sequence: CDR1 SGHTA, CDR2 FQGTGA. The CDR3 covers 15 residues.